A selection of T cell receptor beta chains follows, all from one sample in a study of CD8+ T cells in alopecia areata. The data were produced by immunoSEQ multiplex PCR, yet TCRdb's version contains in-frame clones alone and is incomplete. The table has 150,000 to 200,000 clones, around 55% seen once. The specimen was CD4+ T cells sorted from blood. These receptors were obtained from a human donor in good health. The conserved cysteine and the conserved F or W are not part of the CDR3 here.

CDR3aa	j_gene	v_gene
AISTGGPPLRYT	TRBJ1-2	TRBV10-3
ASTPRTGELF	TRBJ2-2	TRBV6-6
SVSAGQGQPQH	TRBJ1-5	TRBV29-1
ASSERSLREGLAARYNEQF	TRBJ2-1	TRBV2
SVPGQGHPEAF	TRBJ1-1	TRBV29-1
ATSRGQGMPEQY	TRBJ2-7	TRBV15
AWSVNPFGEQY	TRBJ2-7	TRBV30
ASSLEANEQF	TRBJ2-1	TRBV5-1
ASSPRIAGDHEQF	TRBJ2-1	TRBV9
ASSLDLGSSTQY	TRBJ2-5	TRBV11-2
AISERSGRL	TRBJ2-7	TRBV10-3
SANTVNIQY	TRBJ2-4	TRBV20-1
SVEVRQLTSFLTYEQY	TRBJ2-7	TRBV29-1
AWSTRGRQINYGYT	TRBJ1-2	TRBV30
ASSHPGNQNYGYT	TRBJ1-2	TRBV4-1
ASSVATGAAEAF	TRBJ1-1	TRBV9
ASSLEIGEQY	TRBJ2-7	TRBV7-9
ASSLLGQTYEQY	TRBJ2-7	TRBV27
ASSLDGPGKTQY	TRBJ2-5	TRBV6-6
SVRPLAGVGEQY	TRBJ2-7	TRBV29-1
ASSPGLAGARDTQY	TRBJ2-3	TRBV28
ASRWGGRGQETQY	TRBJ2-5	TRBV6-6
ASSLYSGANVLT	TRBJ2-6	TRBV5-1
ASSYSPGDRDEQF	TRBJ2-1	TRBV6-5
ASSLSGVAVSYGYT	TRBJ1-2	TRBV27
ASSLAPLLEAF	TRBJ1-1	TRBV5-1
ASQNRGEKLF	TRBJ1-4	TRBV25-1
SVSLSNIGINEQF	TRBJ2-1	TRBV29-1
ASSYRTSGSGEQF	TRBJ2-1	TRBV27
ASSPRTGTYEQY	TRBJ2-7	TRBV5-1
ASSKRHTHTGELF	TRBJ2-2	TRBV14
ASSLAGRTGSREQY	TRBJ2-7	TRBV5-1
ASSLLDRENRAF	TRBJ1-1	TRBV2
AISFGSGYEQY	TRBJ2-7	TRBV10-3
SVIQGAGIQY	TRBJ2-4	TRBV29-1
SARRGDTQY	TRBJ2-3	TRBV20-1
ASSTRQGITYNEQF	TRBJ2-1	TRBV7-2
SSSRDGTEAF	TRBJ1-1	TRBV29-1
ASSMRVGGTDTQY	TRBJ2-3	TRBV19
ASRPTSRSNQPQH	TRBJ1-5	TRBV4-2
ASSDLGETQY	TRBJ2-5	TRBV6-5
SVCHGRSYEQY	TRBJ2-7	TRBV29-1
ASKPTGPYEQY	TRBJ2-7	TRBV5-6
ASSLGLRGLAGGNEQF	TRBJ2-1	TRBV5-1
SAGSDGYT	TRBJ1-2	TRBV29-1
ASSGGRLEGSEQY	TRBJ2-7	TRBV2
ASSLDGGYLSYEQY	TRBJ2-7	TRBV5-1
ASSRGTGRETQY	TRBJ2-5	TRBV6-5
SVEDFVDRGYEQY	TRBJ2-7	TRBV29-1
ASSQDMGGFGQPQH	TRBJ1-5	TRBV4-2
SVATGGRFYEQY	TRBJ2-7	TRBV29-1
ASSLGSYQPQH	TRBJ1-5	TRBV5-1
ASSRLSGGGNTQY	TRBJ2-3	TRBV11-2
ASNAFTGGLDEQY	TRBJ2-7	TRBV28
AISLSAGGSEQF	TRBJ2-1	TRBV10-3
ASSRFRVARGADTQY	TRBJ2-3	TRBV27
ASRQGNQETQY	TRBJ2-5	TRBV5-1